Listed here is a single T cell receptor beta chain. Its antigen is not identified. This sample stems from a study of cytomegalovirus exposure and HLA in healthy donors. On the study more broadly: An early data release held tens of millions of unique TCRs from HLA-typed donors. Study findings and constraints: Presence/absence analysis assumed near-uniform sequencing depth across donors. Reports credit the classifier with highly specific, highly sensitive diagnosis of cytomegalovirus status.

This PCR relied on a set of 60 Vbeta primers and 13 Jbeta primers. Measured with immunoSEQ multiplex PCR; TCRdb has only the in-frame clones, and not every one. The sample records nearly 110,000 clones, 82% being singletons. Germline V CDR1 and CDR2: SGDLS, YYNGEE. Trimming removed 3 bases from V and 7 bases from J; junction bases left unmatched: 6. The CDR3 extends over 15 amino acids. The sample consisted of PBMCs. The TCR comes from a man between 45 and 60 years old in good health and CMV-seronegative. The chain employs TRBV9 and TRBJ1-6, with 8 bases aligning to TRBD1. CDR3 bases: TGTGCCAGCAGCGCTTCGGACAGGGACAATTCACCCCTCCACTTT. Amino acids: CASSASDRDNSPLHF.